This T cell receptor beta chain appears in the sequencing data of a study of blood T cell repertoires in COVID-19. Across the whole study: The origin of the acute and convalescent COVID-19 samples was the United States, Italy and Spain. PBMCs, B-cell-depleted T cells, or T cells provided the cDNA or gDNA that made up the material.

This clone rates as medium-sized. Within the sample, other DNA sequences also encode this same CDR3. In the original workflow: Amplification from reference gene primers served as the basis for estimated nucleated cell counts. TCRdb keeps only in-frame clones here, not all; method: immunoSEQ multiplex PCR. V and J calls plus clone size are reproduced from that table; the DNA served to infer D and trimming. This table holds 55,000 or so clones, around 84% found once. This CDR3 has 13 amino acids. The V gene's germline CDR1 is SGHTA and CDR2 FQGNSA. Trimming took 3 bases from V and 4 from J, leaving 10 bases between them.

Source material: peripheral blood. This clonotype originated in a human donor in a cohort sampled during active or convalescent COVID-19. The chain combines TRBV7-2 with TRBJ2-7; a weak D match, TRBD2 (6 bases). CDR3 nucleotides: TGTGCCAGCAGCTTCGGAGGAGGGTACGAGCAGTACTTC. This translates into CASSFGGGYEQYF.